One and the same sample provided the 3 T cell receptor beta chains below, sequenced in a study of cytomegalovirus exposure and HLA in healthy donors. PCR primers comprised 60 Vbeta and 13 Jbeta primers. Clones were read by immunoSEQ multiplex PCR, and TCRdb kept only the in-frame ones, dropping some. The profile covers about 90,000 clones, with less than 85% appearing a single time and under 2.5% taken by the ten largest. The sequencing input was PBMCs. The receptors were sampled from a man aged 18 to 35 in good health and CMV-seronegative.

This clone has a handful of counts. CDR3 residues: CASSRSGETQYF. In DNA, the CDR3 is TGTGCCAGCAGCCGGAGCGGAGAGACCCAGTACTTC. The gene calls are TRBV6-5 and TRBJ2-5; D perhaps matches TRBD2 (5 bases). The V end lost 6 bases, the J end lost 4 bases, and 9 bases lay between the germline ends. The CDR3 has 12 amino acids. Germline CDR1 MNHEY, CDR2 SVGAGI.

V is TRBV18 and J is TRBJ2-5; TRBD2 matches 9 bases. The trim removed 4 bases at V and 4 bases at J, leaving 4 bases unmatched. The CDR3 is 14 residues long. Germline-derived CDR1 and CDR2 are KGHSH and LQKENI. This CDR3 is CASSRLAGAETQYF. Written as DNA, the CDR3 is TGTGCCAGCTCACGATTAGCGGGAGCAGAGACCCAGTACTTC.

The gene calls are TRBV14 and TRBJ1-2; 7 positions agree with TRBD1. The CDR3 sequence is 14 residues long. The V segment lost 1 base and the J segment 4 bases; nucleotides outside the gene matches: 3. CDR1 and CDR2 (germline): SGHDN, FVKESK. The CDR3 reads CASSQVAGGYGYTF. The CDR3 DNA is TGTGCCAGCAGCCAAGTGGCAGGGGGCTATGGCTACACCTTC. The full variable domain, its missing parts supplied by reference TRBV14 and TRBJ1-2, is EAGVTQFPSHSVIEKGQTVTLRCDPISGHDNLYWYRRVMGKEIKFLLHFVKESKQDESGMPNNRFLAERTGGTYSTLKVQPAELEDSGVYFCASSQVAGGYGYTFGSGTRLTVV.